Sequencing of this TCR beta chain was carried out in a study of blood T cells in healthy people across ages. Study findings and constraints: Because sorting was not performed, PBMCs prevented conclusive naive versus antigen-experienced comparison.

A second PCR of roughly 7 to 11 cycles used a sample-barcoded 5' primer and a J-beta primer mix. TCRdb re-called the 5' RACE reads with MiXCR, one entry per CDR3 protein. This sample has under 2 million distinct CDR3 sequences, with around 35% found just once. The donors, all healthy, were Caucasians living in Russia, aged about 6 to 90. As regards this clonotype: What it binds is unknown.

V lost 7 bases, J lost 9 bases, and 16 bases lay in between. Germline V CDR1 and CDR2: MNHNS, SASEGT. The length of the CDR3 is 13 residues. The sequenced material came from blood. This chain links TRBV6-1 with TRBJ1-5; D gene ambiguous. The sequence came from a woman aged 25 to 39 in good health. This CDR3 reads CASTIDMWRPQHF. Written as DNA, the CDR3 is TGTGCCAGCACCATTGATATGTGGAGGCCCCAGCATTTT.